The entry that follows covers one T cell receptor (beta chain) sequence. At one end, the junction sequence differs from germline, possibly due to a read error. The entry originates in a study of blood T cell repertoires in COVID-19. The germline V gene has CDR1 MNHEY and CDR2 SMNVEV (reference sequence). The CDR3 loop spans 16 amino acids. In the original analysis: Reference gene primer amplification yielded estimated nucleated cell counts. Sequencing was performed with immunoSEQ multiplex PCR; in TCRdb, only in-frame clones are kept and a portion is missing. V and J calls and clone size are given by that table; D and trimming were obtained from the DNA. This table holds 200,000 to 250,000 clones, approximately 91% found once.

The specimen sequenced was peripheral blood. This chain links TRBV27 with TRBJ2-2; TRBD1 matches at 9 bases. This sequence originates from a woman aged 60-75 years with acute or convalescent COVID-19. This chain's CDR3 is CASSLPGTGNPGELFF. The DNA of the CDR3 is TGTGCCAGCAGTCTTCCCGGGACAGGGAACCCCGGGGAGCTGTTTTTT.